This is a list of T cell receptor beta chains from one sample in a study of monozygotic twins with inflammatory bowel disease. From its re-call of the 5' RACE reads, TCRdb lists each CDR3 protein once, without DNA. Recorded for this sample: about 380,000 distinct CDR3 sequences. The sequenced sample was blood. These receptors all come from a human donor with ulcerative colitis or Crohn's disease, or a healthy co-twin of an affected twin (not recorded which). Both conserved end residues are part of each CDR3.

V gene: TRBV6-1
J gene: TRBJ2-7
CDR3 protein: CASTRQGRSYEQYF

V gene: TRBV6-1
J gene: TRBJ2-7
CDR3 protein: CASLFGGSRDEQYF

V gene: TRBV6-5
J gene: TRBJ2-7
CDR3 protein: CASSSRGPGREQYF

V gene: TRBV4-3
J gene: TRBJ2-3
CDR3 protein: CASSQDFSDFQYF

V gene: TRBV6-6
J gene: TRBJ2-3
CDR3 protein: CASRNRDSDTQYF

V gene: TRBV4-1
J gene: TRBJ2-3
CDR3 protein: CASSRYSDTDTQYF

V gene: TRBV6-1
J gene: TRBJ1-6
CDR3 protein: CASSELGISPLHF

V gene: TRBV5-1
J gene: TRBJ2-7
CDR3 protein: CASSLEAGDLYEQYF

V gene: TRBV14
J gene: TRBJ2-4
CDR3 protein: CASSQGTGMVKNIQYF

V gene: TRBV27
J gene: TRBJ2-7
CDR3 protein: CASSRGGEGYEQYF

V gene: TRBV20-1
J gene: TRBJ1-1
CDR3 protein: CSARDPSGTGDEAFF

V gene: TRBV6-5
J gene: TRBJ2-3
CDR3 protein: CASSYGDTQDTQYF

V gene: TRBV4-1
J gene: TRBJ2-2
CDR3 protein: CASTPDRGRNTGELFF

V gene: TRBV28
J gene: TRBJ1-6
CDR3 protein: CASSSSSYNSPLHF

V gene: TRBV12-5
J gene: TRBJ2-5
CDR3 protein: CASGLDARGREEETQYF

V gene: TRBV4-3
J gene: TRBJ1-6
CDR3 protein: CASSHRTAYYNSPLHF

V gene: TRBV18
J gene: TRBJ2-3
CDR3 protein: CASSPPEGVITDTQYF

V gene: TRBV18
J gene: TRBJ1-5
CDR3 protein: CASSPLVRGEQPQHF

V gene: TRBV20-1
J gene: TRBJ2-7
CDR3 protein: CSAPGTSTYEQYF

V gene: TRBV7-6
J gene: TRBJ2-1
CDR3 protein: CASSHGPGGGNEQFF

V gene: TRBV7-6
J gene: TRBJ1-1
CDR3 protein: CASSPDHRVPTEAFF

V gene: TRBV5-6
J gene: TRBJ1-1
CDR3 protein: CASSWRPGAGEAFF

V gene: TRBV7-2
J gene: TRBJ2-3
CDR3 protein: CASSPPVPLTDTQYF

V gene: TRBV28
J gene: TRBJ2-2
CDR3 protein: CASSWDREANTGELFF

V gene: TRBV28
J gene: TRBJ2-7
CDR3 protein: CASSPLSPGVVYEQYF

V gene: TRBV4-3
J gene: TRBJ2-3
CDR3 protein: CASRSGRSTDTQYF

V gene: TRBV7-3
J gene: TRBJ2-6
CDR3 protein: CASSLKTVDSGANVLTF

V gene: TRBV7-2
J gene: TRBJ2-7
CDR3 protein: CASSSRQGVGYEQYF

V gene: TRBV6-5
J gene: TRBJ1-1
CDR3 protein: CASSYSRVGNTEAFF

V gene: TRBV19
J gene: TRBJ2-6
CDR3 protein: CASSIVIRGRSGANVLTF

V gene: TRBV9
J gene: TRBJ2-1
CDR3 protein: CASNRGGEQFF

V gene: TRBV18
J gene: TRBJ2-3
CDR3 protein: CASSPILAGGPRTDTQYF

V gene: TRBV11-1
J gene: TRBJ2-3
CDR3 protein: CASSFRGEGADTQYF

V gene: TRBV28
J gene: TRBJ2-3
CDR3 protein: CASSLESRITDTQYF

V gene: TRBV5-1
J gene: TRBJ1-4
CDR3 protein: CASSPQRRQHEKLFF

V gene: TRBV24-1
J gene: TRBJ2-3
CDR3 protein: CATSDPGTGGGDTQYF

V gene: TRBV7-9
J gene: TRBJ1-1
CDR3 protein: CASSSGQSMNTEAFF

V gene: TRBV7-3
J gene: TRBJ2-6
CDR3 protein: CASSSFTTGANVLTF

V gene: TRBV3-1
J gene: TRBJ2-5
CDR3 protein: CASSQDQGGLGRMRETQYF

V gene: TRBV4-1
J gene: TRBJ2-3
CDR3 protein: CASSQVGTSGGAMDTQYF

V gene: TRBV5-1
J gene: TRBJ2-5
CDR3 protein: CASSFASGVRETQYF

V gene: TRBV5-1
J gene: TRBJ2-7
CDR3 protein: CASSLYPAGSYEQYF

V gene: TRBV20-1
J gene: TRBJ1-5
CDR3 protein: CSARDGGQPQHF

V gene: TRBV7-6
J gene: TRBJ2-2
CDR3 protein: CASSGGLAGGNPGELFF

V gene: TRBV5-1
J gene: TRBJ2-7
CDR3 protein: CASRGGQRAYEQYF